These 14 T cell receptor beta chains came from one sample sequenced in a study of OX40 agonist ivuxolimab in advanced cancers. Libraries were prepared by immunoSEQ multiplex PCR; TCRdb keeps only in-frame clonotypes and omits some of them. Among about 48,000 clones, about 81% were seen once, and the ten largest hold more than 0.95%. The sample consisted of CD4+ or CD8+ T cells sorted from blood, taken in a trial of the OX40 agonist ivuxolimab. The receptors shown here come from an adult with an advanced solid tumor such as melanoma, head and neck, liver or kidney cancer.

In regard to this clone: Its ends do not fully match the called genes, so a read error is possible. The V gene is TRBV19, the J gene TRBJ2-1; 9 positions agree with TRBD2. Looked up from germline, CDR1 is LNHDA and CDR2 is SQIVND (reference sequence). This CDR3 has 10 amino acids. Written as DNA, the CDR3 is TGTGCCGGTAGCGGGAGCGGGGGGTTCTTC. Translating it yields CAGSGSGGFF. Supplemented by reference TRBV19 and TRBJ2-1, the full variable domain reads DGGITQSPKYLFRKEGQNVTLSCEQNLNHDAMYWYRQDPGQGLRLIYYSQIVNDFQKGDIAEGYSVSREKKESFPLTVTSAQKNPTAFYLCAGSGSGGFFGPGTRLTVL.

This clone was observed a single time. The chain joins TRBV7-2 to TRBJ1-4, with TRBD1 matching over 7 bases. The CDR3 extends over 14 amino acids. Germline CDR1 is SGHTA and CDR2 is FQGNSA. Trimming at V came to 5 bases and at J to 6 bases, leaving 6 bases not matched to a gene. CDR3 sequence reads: CASSPTGYDEKLFF. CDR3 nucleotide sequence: TGTGCCAGCAGCCCGACAGGGTACGATGAAAAACTGTTTTTT.

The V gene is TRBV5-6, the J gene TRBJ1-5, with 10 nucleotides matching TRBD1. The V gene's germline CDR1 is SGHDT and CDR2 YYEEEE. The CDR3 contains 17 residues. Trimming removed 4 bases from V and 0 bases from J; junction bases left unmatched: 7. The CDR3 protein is CASSRTGGGTSNQPQHF. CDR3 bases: TGTGCCAGCAGCCGGACAGGGGGGGGAACTAGCAATCAGCCCCAGCATTTT. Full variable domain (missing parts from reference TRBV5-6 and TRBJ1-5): DAGVTQSPTHLIKTRGQQVTLRCSPKSGHDTVSWYQQALGQGPQFIFQYYEEEERQRGNFPDRFSGHQFPNYSSELNVNALLLGDSALYLCASSRTGGGTSNQPQHFGDGTRLSIL.

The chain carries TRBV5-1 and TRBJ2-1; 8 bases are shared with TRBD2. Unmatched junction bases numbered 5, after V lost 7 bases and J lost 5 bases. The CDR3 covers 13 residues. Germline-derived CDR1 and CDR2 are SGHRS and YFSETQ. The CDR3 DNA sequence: TGCGCCAGCCAGGGACTAGATAACAATGAGCAGTTCTTC. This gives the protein CASQGLDNNEQFF.

The CDR3 loop reads CASSFTGSAADTQYF. The CDR3 nucleotides read TGTGCCAGCAGCTTTACAGGGTCTGCGGCAGATACGCAGTATTTT. V gene TRBV5-6 combines with J gene TRBJ2-3; tentative D call: TRBD1 (6 bases). The CDR3 sequence is 15 residues long. Per germline, CDR1 SGHDT and CDR2 YYEEEE. V was trimmed by 2 bases and J by 4 bases, leaving 14 bases between them.

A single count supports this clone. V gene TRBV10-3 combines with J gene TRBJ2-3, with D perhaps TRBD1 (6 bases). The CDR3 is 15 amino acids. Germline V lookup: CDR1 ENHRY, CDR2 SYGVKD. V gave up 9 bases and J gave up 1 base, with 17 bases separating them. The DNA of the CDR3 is TGTGCCATTGGACTGGAGACAGGCCGCACAGATACGCAGTATTTT. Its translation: CAIGLETGRTDTQYF.

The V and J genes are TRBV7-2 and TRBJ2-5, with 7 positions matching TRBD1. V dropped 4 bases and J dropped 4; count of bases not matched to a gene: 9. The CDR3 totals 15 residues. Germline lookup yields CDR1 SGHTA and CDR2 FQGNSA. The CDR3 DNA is TGTGCCAGCAGCTACGCCGGGACAGAGGGAGAGACCCAGTACTTC. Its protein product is CASSYAGTEGETQYF.

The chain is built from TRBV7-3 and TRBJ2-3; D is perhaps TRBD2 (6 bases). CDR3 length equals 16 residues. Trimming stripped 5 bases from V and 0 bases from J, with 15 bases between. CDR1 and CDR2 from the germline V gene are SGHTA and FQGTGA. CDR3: CASSILGLASTDTQYF. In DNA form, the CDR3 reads TGTGCCAGCAGCATACTGGGACTGGCTAGCACAGATACGCAGTATTTT.

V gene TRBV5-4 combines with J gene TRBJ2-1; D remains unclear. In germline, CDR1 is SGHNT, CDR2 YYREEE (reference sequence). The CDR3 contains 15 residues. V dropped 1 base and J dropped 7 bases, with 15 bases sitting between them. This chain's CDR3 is CASSLLLVSGNEQFF. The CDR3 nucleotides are TGTGCCAGCAGCTTGTTGTTGGTTAGTGGGAATGAGCAGTTCTTC.

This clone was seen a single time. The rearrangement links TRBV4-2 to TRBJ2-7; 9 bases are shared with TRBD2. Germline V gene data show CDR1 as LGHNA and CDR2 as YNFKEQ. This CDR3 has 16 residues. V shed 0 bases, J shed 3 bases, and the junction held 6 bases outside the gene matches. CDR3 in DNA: TGTGCCAGCAGCCAAGAAGCGGGGGGAGGAGGCTACGAGCAGTACTTC. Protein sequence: CASSQEAGGGGYEQYF.

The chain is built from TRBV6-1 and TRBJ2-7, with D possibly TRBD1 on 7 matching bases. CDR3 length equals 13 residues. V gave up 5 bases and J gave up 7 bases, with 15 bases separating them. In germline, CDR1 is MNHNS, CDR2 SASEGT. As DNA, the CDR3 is TGTGCCAGCAGTCCCAACCCAGGGGGGGAGCAGTACTTC. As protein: CASSPNPGGEQYF.

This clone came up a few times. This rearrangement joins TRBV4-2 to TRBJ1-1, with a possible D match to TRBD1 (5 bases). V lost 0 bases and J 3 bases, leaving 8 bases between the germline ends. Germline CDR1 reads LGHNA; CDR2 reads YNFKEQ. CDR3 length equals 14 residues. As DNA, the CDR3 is TGTGCCAGCAGCCAAGAGGAGGGGTACACTGAAGCTTTCTTT. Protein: CASSQEEGYTEAFF.

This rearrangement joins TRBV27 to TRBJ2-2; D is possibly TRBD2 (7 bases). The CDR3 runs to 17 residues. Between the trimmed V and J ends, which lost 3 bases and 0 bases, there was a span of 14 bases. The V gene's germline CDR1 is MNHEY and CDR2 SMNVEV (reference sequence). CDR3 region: CASSLFGGGANTGELFF. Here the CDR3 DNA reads TGTGCCAGCAGTTTGTTTGGAGGGGGGGCGAACACCGGGGAGCTGTTTTTT.

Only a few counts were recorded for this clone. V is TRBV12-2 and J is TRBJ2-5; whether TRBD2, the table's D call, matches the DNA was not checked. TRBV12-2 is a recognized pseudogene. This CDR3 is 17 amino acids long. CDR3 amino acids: CASRLASSRPKEETQYF. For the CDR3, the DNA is TGTGCAAGTCGCTTAGCCTCCTCGCGGCCCAAAGAAGAGACCCAGTACTTC.